This T cell receptor (beta chain) was recorded in a study of T cells in localized non-small cell lung cancer. Libraries were prepared by immunoSEQ multiplex PCR; TCRdb keeps only in-frame clonotypes and omits some of them. In the table there are approximately 83,000 clones, approximately 90% of which are singletons. This clone was detected once. Its specificity is unknown. Study-wide points: Longer survival (overall) was linked to higher T cell density in blood. Adjacent lung was found to contain a median roughly 60 of the top 100 tumor clones. Uninvolved neighboring lung showed the greatest T cell clonality, exceeding tumor.

This CDR3 spans 16 amino acids. Germline V gives CDR1 MDHEN, CDR2 SYDVKM. Trimming took off 5 bases at V and 3 bases at J, with 19 bases between the two ends. The origin of this receptor is a woman aged 40 to 75 with stage II squamous cell lung carcinoma. J is TRBJ1-1 and V is TRBV28; D is undetermined. Sequenced material: PBMCs, taken before any cancer treatment. CDR3 region: CASSPSAASYYTEAFF. The CDR3 coding sequence is TGTGCCAGCAGTCCATCCGCGGCCTCTTACTACACTGAAGCTTTCTTT.